Below are 24 T cell receptor beta chains sequenced from a single sample in a study of siplizumab effects on memory and regulatory T cells. The method was immunoSEQ multiplex PCR; TCRdb's version includes in-frame clones alone and lacks a portion of them. This sample has over 35,000 clones, with roughly 90% found just once. Sequencing input: naive CD4+ T cells sorted from blood. These receptors originate from a human donor in good health.

This clone has just a few counts. The chain is built from TRBV5-1 and TRBJ1-2, with TRBD1 identical over 8 bases. Losses at the gene ends were 4 bases for V and 6 bases for J; bases not matched to a gene: 8. There are 14 residues in the CDR3. From germline, CDR1 is SGHRS and CDR2 YFSETQ. This CDR3 reads CASSPDRARDGYTF. For the CDR3, the DNA is TGCGCCAGCAGCCCGGACAGGGCTCGGGATGGCTACACCTTC.

This chain connects TRBV29-1 to TRBJ1-1; 8 bases align to TRBD1. The CDR3 is 13 amino acids. Germline CDR1 is SQVTM and CDR2 is ANQGSEA. The V gene end was trimmed by 7 bases and the J gene end by 0 bases; junction bases not matched to a gene: 4. The CDR3 nucleotides are TGCAGCGGACAGGGGCCAATGAACACTGAAGCTTTCTTT. It is translated as CSGQGPMNTEAFF.

The CDR3, as DNA: TGTGCCAGCAGCCAGGACAGGTACACCGGGGAGCTGTTTTTT. Translated: CASSQDRYTGELFF. The V call is TRBV7-2, the J call TRBJ2-2; 7 bases are a match to TRBD1. The ends lost 5 bases at V and 3 bases at J; junction bases unmatched: 3. CDR3 length: 14 residues. Germline V gives CDR1 SGHTA, CDR2 FQGNSA.

The count of this clone is one. CDR3 sequence reads: CASSDGTSVKNIQYF. DNA of the CDR3: TGTGCCAGCAGTGACGGTACTAGCGTCAAAAACATTCAGTACTTC. The chain combines TRBV2 with TRBJ2-4; 7 bases are shared with TRBD2. V lost 3 bases to trimming and J lost 3 bases; unmatched junction nucleotides: 5. CDR1 and CDR2 from the germline V gene are SNHLY and FYNNEI. CDR3 length: 15 residues.

V is TRBV5-1 and J is TRBJ2-7, with D perhaps given as TRBD1 or TRBD2 (5 bases each). Trimming pared 2 bases from V and 3 bases from J, leaving 15 bases between. The CDR3 is 15 amino acids. The germline gives CDR1 SGHRS, CDR2 YFSETQ. This CDR3 reads CASSFGLGRSYEQYF. In DNA, the CDR3 is TGCGCCAGCAGCTTCGGACTGGGACGGAGCTACGAGCAGTACTTC.

V usage is TRBV6-6 and J usage is TRBJ1-3; TRBD1 agrees at 7 bases. This CDR3 contains 13 residues. The junction had 4 bases not matched to a gene; V was cut back by 4 bases and J by 7 bases. The V gene's germline CDR1 is MNHNY and CDR2 SVGAGI (reference sequence). Here the CDR3 reads CASSSPTGNTIYF. CDR3 nucleotides: TGTGCCAGCAGTTCCCCGACAGGGAACACCATATATTTT.

Only one count was recorded for this clone. This rearrangement joins TRBV6-5 to TRBJ2-3; 11 positions agree with TRBD1. Per germline, CDR1 MNHEY and CDR2 SVGAGI. The ends lost 6 bases at V and 3 bases at J; junction bases unmatched: 5. The CDR3 spans 15 residues. As DNA, the CDR3 is TGTGCCAGCAGCCGCGGGACAGGGGGAACAGATACGCAGTATTTT. The encoded protein is CASSRGTGGTDTQYF.

V is TRBV28 and J is TRBJ2-5, with D maybe TRBD2 (6 bases). The CDR3 covers 14 residues. V was pared by 2 bases and J by 4 bases, with 11 bases between. Germline V gene data show CDR1 as MDHEN and CDR2 as SYDVKM. The CDR3 nucleotides read TGTGCCAGCAGTTTAGGAGGGAAGAGAGAGACCCAGTACTTC. Its protein is CASSLGGKRETQYF.

The chain uses TRBV6-5 and TRBJ1-2; D possibly corresponds to TRBD1 (6 bases). CDR3 size: 14 residues. Looked up from germline, CDR1 is MNHEY and CDR2 is SVGAGI. V was cut by 4 bases and J by 3 bases, with 12 bases left in between. The CDR3 sequence: CASSSSGTHYGYTF. The CDR3 DNA is TGTGCCAGCAGTTCCTCCGGGACACACTATGGCTACACCTTC.

The CDR3, as DNA: TGTGCCACAGGGGACAGGGGGCGCGGCACCGGGGAGCTGTTTTTT. Amino acids: CATGDRGRGTGELFF. The chain uses TRBV19 and TRBJ2-2; TRBD1 matches 12 bases. V dropped 10 bases and J dropped 4; count of bases not matched to a gene: 7. The CDR3 is 15 residues long. Per germline, CDR1 LNHDA and CDR2 SQIVND (reference sequence).

This clone appeared a single time. The V and J genes are TRBV19 and TRBJ2-5, with D perhaps assigned TRBD1 or TRBD2 (5 bases each). There are 15 residues in the CDR3. From germline, CDR1 is LNHDA and CDR2 SQIVND (reference sequence). V was pared by 2 bases and J by 4 bases, with 14 bases between. The CDR3 reads CASSIRDGKGETQYF. In nucleotides, the CDR3 is TGTGCCAGTAGTATACGGGACGGCAAGGGAGAGACCCAGTACTTC. Full variable domain (missing parts from reference TRBV19 and TRBJ2-5): DGGITQSPKYLFRKEGQNVTLSCEQNLNHDAMYWYRQDPGQGLRLIYYSQIVNDFQKGDIAEGYSVSREKKESFPLTVTSAQKNPTAFYLCASSIRDGKGETQYFGPGTRLLVL.

This rearrangement joins TRBV2 to TRBJ1-5; 7 nucleotides agree with TRBD1. The trim removed 6 bases at V and 0 bases at J, leaving 5 bases unmatched. The CDR3 is made up of 15 amino acids. The germline V gene has CDR1 SNHLY and CDR2 FYNNEI. CDR3: CASRPTGYSNQPQHF. CDR3 DNA: TGTGCCAGCAGACCGACAGGGTATAGCAATCAGCCCCAGCATTTT.

This sequence joins TRBV6-4 and TRBJ1-2; 8 nucleotides line up with TRBD1. The CDR3 spans 15 residues. CDR1 and CDR2 from the germline V gene are MRHNA and SNTAGT. The V gene end was trimmed by 4 bases and the J gene end by 3 bases; junction bases not matched to a gene: 7. The DNA for the CDR3 is TGTGCCAGCAGTGCCCGGGACAGGAGCGACTATGGCTACACCTTC. Translating it yields CASSARDRSDYGYTF.

The sample holds one count of this clone. V usage is TRBV15 and J usage is TRBJ1-3; D unclear. The CDR3 loop spans 15 amino acids. Trimming removed 1 base at V and 4 bases at J, with 11 bases between. Germline V gene lookup returns CDR1 LNHNV and CDR2 YYDKDF (reference sequence). CDR3 loop: CATSRVAVSGNTIYF. The CDR3 coding sequence is TGTGCCACCAGCAGAGTTGCTGTATCCGGAAACACCATATATTTT.

The chain has TRBV28 and TRBJ1-2; TRBD1 is a possible D gene (6 bases). Germline V gene data show CDR1 as MDHEN and CDR2 as SYDVKM. The CDR3 runs 14 residues. Trimming took 5 bases from V and 2 from J, leaving 12 bases between them. CDR3 nucleotides: TGTGCCAGCAGTCCGGGACACGGGAACTATGGCTACACCTTC. Translation gives CASSPGHGNYGYTF.

This clone occurred once. This sequence joins TRBV30 and TRBJ2-7, with D hard to call. CDR3 size: 18 residues. The V end lost 3 bases, the J end lost 6 bases, and 30 bases lay between the germline ends. Germline-derived CDR1 and CDR2 are GTSNPN and SVGIG (reference sequence). The CDR3: CAWRPTEGERYKRPEQYF. The DNA for the CDR3 is TGTGCCTGGAGACCTACGGAAGGAGAACGCTATAAACGGCCCGAGCAGTACTTC.

This rearrangement joins TRBV6-1 to TRBJ2-5; D is undetermined. Germline CDR1 and CDR2: MNHNS and SASEGT. This CDR3 is 13 amino acids long. Trimming shortened V by 4 bases and J by 1 base, and 7 bases separated the two germline ends. CDR3 protein: CASSAQLQETQYF. CDR3 DNA sequence: TGTGCCAGCAGTGCCCAGCTCCAAGAGACCCAGTACTTC.

The V gene is TRBV5-1, the J gene TRBJ2-1, with 11 bases aligning to TRBD2. Germline CDR1 SGHRS, CDR2 YFSETQ. This CDR3 comprises 14 residues. V was pared by 4 bases and J by 9 bases, with 6 bases of the junction left unmatched. CDR3 loop: CASSGLAGGFEQFF. In nucleotides, the CDR3 is TGCGCCAGCAGCGGATTAGCGGGAGGGTTTGAGCAGTTCTTC.

This clone was picked up one time. The rearrangement joins TRBV6-6 to TRBJ2-3; 13 nucleotides align to TRBD2. Trimming removed 6 bases from V and 5 bases from J; junction bases left unmatched: 5. The length of the CDR3 is 15 residues. Germline values: CDR1 MNHNY, CDR2 SVGAGI (reference sequence). CDR3 amino acids: CASRTTSGRRDTQYF. CDR3 bases: TGTGCCAGCAGAACGACTAGCGGGAGGAGAGATACGCAGTATTTT.

The V gene is TRBV25-1, the J gene TRBJ2-1; TRBD2 aligns across 7 bases. The CDR3 consists of 15 residues. V was clipped by 4 bases and J by 7 bases; unmatched bases: 10. In germline, CDR1 is MGHDK, CDR2 SYGVNS. This chain's CDR3 is CASSVDRIAGNEQFF. The CDR3 bases are TGTGCCAGCAGTGTAGATCGGATAGCGGGTAATGAGCAGTTCTTC.

The chain uses TRBV2 and TRBJ2-5; 9 bases fit TRBD2. The CDR3 totals 18 residues. Germline lookup yields CDR1 SNHLY and CDR2 FYNNEI. J lost 1 base, V lost 8 bases, and 17 bases had no gene match. CDR3 in DNA: TGTGCCAGCTCAGCCACTCTTTTGGGACTAGCTACCCAAGAGACCCAGTACTTC. Protein sequence: CASSATLLGLATQETQYF.

The chain is built from TRBV27 and TRBJ2-4; 9 bases align to TRBD2. CDR1 MNHEY and CDR2 SMNVEV come from the germline V gene (reference sequence). The CDR3 totals 18 residues. Trimming at V came to 6 bases and at J to 0 bases, leaving 12 bases not matched to a gene. The chain's CDR3 is CASSPRLADTVAKNIQYF. In nucleotides, the CDR3 is TGTGCCAGCAGCCCTAGACTAGCGGACACCGTAGCCAAAAACATTCAGTACTTC.

In this sample, this clone turned up once. The genes are TRBV7-2 and TRBJ2-1; 9 positions agree with TRBD2. The J segment lost 8 bases and the V segment lost 5 bases, leaving 10 bases of the junction unmatched. This CDR3 has 15 residues. CDR1 and CDR2 (germline): SGHTA, FQGNSA. The CDR3 region has the DNA TGTGCCAGCAGCCCCACCCGCGGGGGGGCGTATGAGCAGTTCTTC. Amino acid sequence: CASSPTRGGAYEQFF.

The CDR3 sequence: CASSLGGTSVTDTQYF. Here the CDR3 DNA reads TGTGCCAGCAGCTTAGGCGGGACTAGCGTGACAGATACGCAGTATTTT. This chain links TRBV11-2 with TRBJ2-3; the match to TRBD2 covers 10 bases. Per germline, CDR1 SGHAT and CDR2 FQNNGV. V shed 1 base and J 3 bases; nucleotides not matched to a gene: 4. The CDR3 has 16 residues.